These 23 T cell receptor beta chains were all obtained from the same sample, sequenced in a study of blood T cell repertoires in COVID-19. Assay used: immunoSEQ multiplex PCR; TCRdb lists only in-frame clones, some missing. In the table there are 180,000 or so clones, around four fifths of which are singletons. Sequences were obtained from PBMCs or T cells enriched from blood (not recorded which). These receptors all come from a woman in her fifties or sixties in a cohort exposed to, infected with or recovered from COVID-19 (not recorded which).

The chain combines TRBV9 with TRBJ1-2; D gene uncertain. The CDR3 loop spans 14 amino acids. The germline V and J ends were trimmed by 0 bases and 1 base, with 7 bases remaining between them. Germline V lookup: CDR1 SGDLS, CDR2 YYNGEE. CDR3 DNA: TGTGCCAGCAGCGTAGCCGGGGTTAACTATGGCTACACCTTC. This translates into CASSVAGVNYGYTF.

V is TRBV3-1 (or the pseudogene TRBV3-2) and J is TRBJ2-7; D is undetermined. Germline lookup yields CDR1 LGHDT and CDR2 YNNKEL (reference sequence). V lost 1 base and J 4 bases, leaving 5 bases between the germline ends. The CDR3 covers 12 residues. CDR3 region: CASSQAVYEQYF. DNA for the CDR3: TGTGCCAGCAGCCAAGCAGTTTACGAGCAGTACTTC.

The chain is built from TRBV19 and TRBJ1-4; D is possibly TRBD1 (6 bases). The V end lost 7 bases, the J end lost 7 bases, and 16 bases lay between the germline ends. This CDR3 region has 14 residues. CDR1 and CDR2 (germline): LNHDA, SQIVND (reference sequence). The CDR3 DNA sequence: TGTGCCAGTACCCCAACAGGGTGGGTTGAAAAACTGTTTTTT. Translating it yields CASTPTGWVEKLFF.

This chain joins TRBV27 and TRBJ1-5, with 7 bases that match TRBD1. The CDR3 has 20 amino acids. Per the germline V gene, CDR1 is MNHEY and CDR2 is SMNVEV (reference sequence). V was pared by 5 bases and J by 0 bases, with 19 bases of the junction left unmatched. The CDR3: CASSPFGTANNIFSNQPQHF. CDR3 nucleotide sequence: TGTGCCAGCAGTCCCTTTGGGACAGCGAACAACATTTTTAGCAATCAGCCCCAGCATTTT.

The chain joins TRBV19 to TRBJ1-5; D uncertain. This CDR3 is built from 14 residues. CDR1 is LNHDA, CDR2 SQIVND, per germline (reference sequence). Trimming stripped 7 bases from V and 0 bases from J, with 10 bases between. CDR3 residues: CASNLLISNQPQHF. DNA for the CDR3: TGTGCCAGTAATTTACTGATTAGCAATCAGCCCCAGCATTTT.

This clone has more than one count but fewer than ten. The rearrangement links TRBV25-1 to TRBJ1-2; 10 bases line up with TRBD1. The CDR3 length is 17 residues. CDR1 and CDR2 (germline): MGHDK, SYGVNS. V gave up 3 bases and J gave up 7 bases; unmatched junction bases: 14. CDR3 residues: CASSDSGTGAWRVGYTF. In DNA, the CDR3 is TGTGCCAGCAGTGATTCCGGGACAGGGGCTTGGAGGGTTGGCTACACCTTC.

V gene TRBV3-1 (or the pseudogene TRBV3-2) combines with J gene TRBJ1-2; possibly TRBD1 for D (6 bases). The CDR3 is made up of 16 amino acids. From germline, CDR1 is LGHDT and CDR2 YNNKEL (reference sequence). V was clipped by 0 bases and J by 5 bases, with 16 bases between them. The CDR3 here is CASSQDHRGGQYGYTF. Here the CDR3 DNA reads TGTGCCAGCAGCCAAGATCATCGAGGGGGACAATATGGCTACACCTTC.

The CDR3 sequence: CASSLWTGPPLNTEAFF. CDR3 sequence (DNA): TGTGCCAGCAGCTTATGGACAGGGCCCCCCCTGAACACTGAAGCTTTCTTT. The rearrangement joins TRBV5-8 to TRBJ1-1, with 8 positions matching TRBD1. Trimming at V came to 2 bases and at J to 0 bases, leaving 9 bases not matched to a gene. Germline-derived CDR1 and CDR2 are SGHTS and YDEGEE. The CDR3 has 17 amino acids.

This clone came up once. V and J are TRBV18 and TRBJ1-1; D ambiguous. This CDR3 spans 15 amino acids. Germline CDR1 and CDR2: KGHSH and LQKENI. The ends were cut back, 0 bases at V and 2 bases at J, with 10 bases in the middle. The CDR3 coding sequence is TGTGCCAGCTCACCACCCCTACGGGTCAACACTGAAGCTTTCTTT. It specifies CASSPPLRVNTEAFF.

The chain carries TRBV5-5 and TRBJ1-6; D might be TRBD1 (6 bases). The V and J ends lost 4 bases and 8 bases respectively, with 13 bases between them. The CDR3 contains 14 residues. Germline V CDR1 and CDR2: SGHKS, YYEKEE (reference sequence). The CDR3 nucleotides read TGTGCCAGCAGCCCTGGACAGACTTATTCACCCCTCCACTTT. Encoded protein: CASSPGQTYSPLHF. Variable domain in full (rest from reference TRBV5-5 and TRBJ1-6): DAGVTQSPTHLIKTRGQQVTLRCSPISGHKSVSWYQQVLGQGPQFIFQYYEKEERGRGNFPDRFSARQFPNYSSELNVNALLLGDSALYLCASSPGQTYSPLHFGNGTRLTVT.

V and J are TRBV4-1 and TRBJ2-5; TRBD2 aligns across 9 bases. The V segment lost 2 bases and the J segment 5 bases; nucleotides outside the gene matches: 6. The CDR3 contains 15 residues. Germline V gives CDR1 MGHRA, CDR2 YSYEKL. The CDR3 bases are TGCGCCAGCAGCCAAATGGCGGGGGGGCACGAGACCCAGTACTTC. Translation: CASSQMAGGHETQYF.

This clone was counted once. V usage is TRBV28 and J usage is TRBJ1-6; 7 nucleotides agree with TRBD1. Trimming took 5 bases from V and 12 from J; bases not matched to a gene: 16. Germline-derived CDR1 and CDR2 are MDHEN and SYDVKM. The CDR3 contains 16 residues. This chain's CDR3 is CASSQAGDSLQGPLHF. For the CDR3, the DNA is TGTGCCAGCAGTCAAGCAGGGGACAGCCTACAGGGACCCCTCCACTTT.

This clone was detected once. The rearrangement joins TRBV5-6 to TRBJ2-7; D gene ambiguous. Germline V gene lookup returns CDR1 SGHDT and CDR2 YYEEEE. The V gene lost 4 bases and the J gene lost 2 bases, with 4 bases spanning the gap. The CDR3 covers 11 residues. In DNA form, the CDR3 reads TGTGCCAGCAGCGGCACCTACGAGCAGTACTTC. As protein: CASSGTYEQYF.

The chain couples TRBV19 to TRBJ2-1; tentative D call: TRBD2 (5 bases). The CDR3 runs to 15 residues. Deletions cut 0 bases from V and 6 bases from J, with 12 bases between. The V gene's germline CDR1 is LNHDA and CDR2 SQIVND (reference sequence). The CDR3 DNA reads as TGTGCCAGTAGTATAGATGAGGGTGCCGCCAATGAGCAGTTCTTC. It codes for CASSIDEGAANEQFF. Filled out from reference TRBV19 and TRBJ2-1, the complete variable domain reads DGGITQSPKYLFRKEGQNVTLSCEQNLNHDAMYWYRQDPGQGLRLIYYSQIVNDFQKGDIAEGYSVSREKKESFPLTVTSAQKNPTAFYLCASSIDEGAANEQFFGPGTRLTVL.

The rearrangement links TRBV15 to TRBJ2-3; unclear D gene. The CDR3 sequence is 14 residues long. V lost 6 bases to trimming and J lost 0 bases, with 10 bases between them. Per the germline V gene, CDR1 is LNHNV and CDR2 is YYDKDF (reference sequence). CDR3 sequence (DNA): TGTGCCACCAGAGTAGCCGCCAGCACAGATACGCAGTATTTT. Residues: CATRVAASTDTQYF.

The rearrangement links TRBV18 to TRBJ1-4; a weak D match, TRBD1 (6 bases). The V gene's germline CDR1 is KGHSH and CDR2 LQKENI. The CDR3 sequence is 18 residues long. V gave up 0 bases and J gave up 2 bases, with 16 bases separating them. The CDR3, as DNA: TGTGCCAGCTCACCACCTTCTCTTCTGGGGGCGACTAATGAAAAACTGTTTTTT. As protein: CASSPPSLLGATNEKLFF.

This rearrangement joins TRBV5-1 to TRBJ2-5, with 7 bases fitting TRBD2. Losses at the gene ends were 6 bases for V and 4 bases for J; bases not matched to a gene: 9. CDR3 length equals 14 residues. The germline CDR1 and CDR2 sequences are SGHRS and YFSETQ. The CDR3 DNA reads as TGCGCCAGCATCAGAGAAGCGGGATTAGAGACCCAGTACTTC. Translated, it gives CASIREAGLETQYF.

This chain connects TRBV27 to TRBJ1-1; 8 nucleotides agree with TRBD1. Germline CDR1 is MNHEY and CDR2 is SMNVEV (reference sequence). J was trimmed by 9 bases and V by 4 bases; bases with no gene match: 7. There are 13 residues in the CDR3. CDR3 in amino acids: CASSYGQGAQAFF. In DNA form, the CDR3 reads TGTGCCAGCAGTTACGGACAGGGAGCGCAAGCTTTCTTT.

V usage is TRBV19 and J usage is TRBJ2-1, with 8 bases that match TRBD2. This CDR3 has 13 amino acids. With V trimmed by 3 bases and J by 8 bases, 3 bases remained unmatched. Germline lookup yields CDR1 LNHDA and CDR2 SQIVND (reference sequence). CDR3 loop: CASSISGIDEQFF. The CDR3 DNA is TGTGCCAGTAGTATTAGCGGGATAGATGAGCAGTTCTTC. Drawing the rest from reference TRBV19 and TRBJ2-1, the complete variable domain is DGGITQSPKYLFRKEGQNVTLSCEQNLNHDAMYWYRQDPGQGLRLIYYSQIVNDFQKGDIAEGYSVSREKKESFPLTVTSAQKNPTAFYLCASSISGIDEQFFGPGTRLTVL.

The J gene is TRBJ2-1, the V gene TRBV7-2; TRBD1 might be the D (6 bases). CDR3 length equals 13 residues. Trimming cost V 8 bases and J 4 bases, with 12 bases left between them. Germline values: CDR1 SGHTA, CDR2 FQGNSA. The DNA for the CDR3 is TGTGCCAGCGGTCCCAGGGGTTACAATGAGCAGTTCTTC. It yields the protein CASGPRGYNEQFF. The complete variable domain, with remaining parts taken from reference TRBV7-2 and TRBJ2-1, reads GAGVSQSPSNKVTEKGKDVELRCDPISGHTALYWYRQSLGQGLEFLIYFQGNSAPDKSGLPSDRFSAERTGGSVSTLTIQRTQQEDSAVYLCASGPRGYNEQFFGPGTRLTVL.

V and J are TRBV6-5 and TRBJ2-5; tentatively, D is TRBD1 (6 bases). The V end lost 2 bases, the J end lost 5 bases, and 15 bases lay between the germline ends. CDR1 MNHEY and CDR2 SVGAGI come from the germline V gene. This CDR3 is 15 amino acids long. In DNA form, the CDR3 reads TGTGCCAGCAGTTACGTCGGGACAATGGTGGAGACCCAGTACTTC. Its protein product is CASSYVGTMVETQYF.

This clone appeared a few times. V usage is TRBV19 and J usage is TRBJ1-3, with unresolved D. The length of the CDR3 is 15 residues. Trimming cost V 7 bases and J 0 bases, with 13 bases left between them. Germline CDR1 LNHDA, CDR2 SQIVND (reference sequence). The CDR3 coding sequence is TGTGCCAGTAACCCGCAGGTCTACTCTGGAAACACCATATATTTT. It specifies CASNPQVYSGNTIYF.

The rearrangement uses TRBV10-1 and TRBJ2-2; the match to TRBD2 covers 7 bases. Germline CDR1 reads WNHNN; CDR2 reads SYGVQD (reference sequence). The CDR3 extends over 12 amino acids. V shed 8 bases, J shed 4 bases, and the junction held 1 base outside the gene matches. The CDR3 DNA is TGCGCCAGCGGGAGGGTCACCGGGGAGCTGTTTTTT. Its protein product is CASGRVTGELFF.